These 4 T cell receptor beta chains share one sample of origin, sequenced in a study of T cell responses to AZD1222 COVID-19 vaccine. Produced via immunoSEQ multiplex PCR; TCRdb's table is partial and in-frame only. Seen here are about 130,000 clones, about 90% observed once, and the top ten hold around 20%. Sequenced material: peripheral blood, taken on day 0 of MenACWY control vaccination. These receptors were collected from an adult in good health.

The chain joins TRBV28 to TRBJ1-1; no clear D. The CDR3 extends over 12 amino acids. V lost 5 bases and J lost 1, with 5 bases in between. CDR1 and CDR2 from the germline V gene are MDHEN and SYDVKM. This chain's CDR3 is CASSIRNTEAFF. DNA of the CDR3: TGTGCCAGCAGTATTAGGAACACTGAAGCTTTCTTT. Using reference TRBV28 and TRBJ1-1 for the parts outside the CDR3, the full variable domain is DVKVTQSSRYLVKRTGEKVFLECVQDMDHENMFWYRQDPGLGLRLIYFSYDVKMKEKGDIPEGYSVSREKKERFSLILESASTNQTSMYLCASSIRNTEAFFGQGTRLTVV.

The chain combines TRBV28 with TRBJ1-2; D possibly corresponds to TRBD1 (5 bases). Trimming took off 1 base at V and 6 bases at J, with 18 bases between the two ends. The CDR3 totals 16 residues. CDR1 is MDHEN and CDR2 is SYDVKM in the germline V gene. The CDR3 sequence: CASSLLWGAGRDGYTF. In DNA, the CDR3 is TGTGCCAGCAGTTTATTATGGGGCGCGGGACGGGATGGCTACACCTTC.

A single count supports this clone. The J gene is TRBJ2-7, the V gene TRBV27; 8 bases are a match to TRBD2. This CDR3 is built from 16 residues. V lost 3 bases and J lost 6; bases outside the gene matches: 13. Germline V CDR1 and CDR2: MNHEY, SMNVEV (reference sequence). The CDR3 spells CASSFTTSGTYAEQYF. For the CDR3, the DNA is TGTGCCAGCAGTTTTACTACTAGCGGCACATACGCCGAGCAGTACTTC.

This clone has a handful of counts. This chain joins TRBV13 and TRBJ2-6; D possibly corresponds to TRBD1 (6 bases). V lost 1 base and J 0 bases, leaving 10 bases between the germline ends. The CDR3 has 17 residues. Germline assignment: CDR1 PRHDT and CDR2 FYEKMQ (reference sequence). The CDR3: CASSLETGLSGANVLTF. In DNA, the CDR3 is TGTGCCAGCAGCTTAGAGACAGGACTCTCTGGGGCCAACGTCCTGACTTTC.